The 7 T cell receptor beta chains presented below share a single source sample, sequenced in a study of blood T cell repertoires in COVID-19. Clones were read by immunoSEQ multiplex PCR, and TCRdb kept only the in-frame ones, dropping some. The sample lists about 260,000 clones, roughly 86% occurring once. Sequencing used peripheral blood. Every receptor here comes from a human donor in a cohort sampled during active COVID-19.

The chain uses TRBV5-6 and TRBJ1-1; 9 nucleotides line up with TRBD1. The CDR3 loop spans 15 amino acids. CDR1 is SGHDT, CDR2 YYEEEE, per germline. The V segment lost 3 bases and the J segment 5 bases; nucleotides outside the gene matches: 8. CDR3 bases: TGTGCCAGCAGCTACGGGACAGGGAGGGGAACTGAAGCTTTCTTT. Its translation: CASSYGTGRGTEAFF.

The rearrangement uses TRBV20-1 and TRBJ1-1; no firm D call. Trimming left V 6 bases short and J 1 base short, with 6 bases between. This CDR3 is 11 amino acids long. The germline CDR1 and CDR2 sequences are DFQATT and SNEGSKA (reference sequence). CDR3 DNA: TGCAGTGCCCGGTGGAACACTGAAGCTTTCTTT. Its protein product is CSARWNTEAFF.

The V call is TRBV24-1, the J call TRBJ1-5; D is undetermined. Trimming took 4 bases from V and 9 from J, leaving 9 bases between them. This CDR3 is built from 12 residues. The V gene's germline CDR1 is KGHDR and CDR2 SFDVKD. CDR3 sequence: CATSEGPGPQHF. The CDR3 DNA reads TGTGCCACCAGTGAGGGCCCAGGGCCCCAGCATTTT.

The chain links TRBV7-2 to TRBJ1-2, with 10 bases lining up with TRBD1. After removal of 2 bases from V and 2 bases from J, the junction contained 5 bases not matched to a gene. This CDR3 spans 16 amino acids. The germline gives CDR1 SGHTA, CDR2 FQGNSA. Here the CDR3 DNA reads TGTGCCAGCAGCTTATCTCCGGGACAGGGGAACTATGGCTACACCTTC. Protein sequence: CASSLSPGQGNYGYTF. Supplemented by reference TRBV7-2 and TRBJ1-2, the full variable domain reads GAGVSQSPSNKVTEKGKDVELRCDPISGHTALYWYRQSLGQGLEFLIYFQGNSAPDKSGLPSDRFSAERTGGSVSTLTIQRTQQEDSAVYLCASSLSPGQGNYGYTFGSGTRLTVV.

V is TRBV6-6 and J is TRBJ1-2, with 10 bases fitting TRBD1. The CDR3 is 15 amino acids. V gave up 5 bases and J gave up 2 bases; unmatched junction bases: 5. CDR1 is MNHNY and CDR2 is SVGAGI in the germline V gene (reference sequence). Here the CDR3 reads CASSRPGQGNYGYTF. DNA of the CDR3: TGTGCCAGCAGTCGTCCGGGACAGGGGAACTATGGCTACACCTTC.

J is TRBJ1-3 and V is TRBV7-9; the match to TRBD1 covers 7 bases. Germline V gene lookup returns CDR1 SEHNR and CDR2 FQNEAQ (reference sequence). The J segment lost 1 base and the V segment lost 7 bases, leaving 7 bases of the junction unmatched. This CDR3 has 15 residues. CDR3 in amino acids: CASIKTGESGNTIYF. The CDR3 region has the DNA TGTGCCAGCATCAAAACAGGGGAATCTGGAAACACCATATATTTT.

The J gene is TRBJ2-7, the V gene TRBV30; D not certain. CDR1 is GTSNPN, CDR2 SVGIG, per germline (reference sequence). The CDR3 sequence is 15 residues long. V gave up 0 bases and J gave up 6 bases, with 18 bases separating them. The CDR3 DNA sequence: TGTGCCTGGAGTGTCGCCTGGCGGAGTCGGAGCGAGCAGTACTTC. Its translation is CAWSVAWRSRSEQYF.